This is a list of T cell receptor beta chains from one sample in a study of cytomegalovirus exposure and HLA in healthy donors. Produced via immunoSEQ multiplex PCR; TCRdb's table is partial and in-frame only. The sample shows some 91,000 clones, around nine tenths of them seen only once. Sequenced material: PBMCs. The receptors derive from a man aged 25 to 45 in good health and CMV-seropositive. CDR3s include the opening cysteine and the closing phenylalanine or tryptophan. A D gene is named only where the DNA matches it firmly. Clone size appears in some rows only: once, few, many, or a class for an expanded clone.

TRBJ1-1	-	TRBD1	TRBV6-5	13	CASRGQKNTEAFF	TGTGCCAGTCGGGGACAGAAGAACACTGAAGCTTTCTTT
TRBJ2-7	-	TRBD2	TRBV10-2	20	CASSESIFRRGLAGNYEQYF	TGCGCCAGCAGTGAGTCGATTTTCCGTCGTGGACTAGCGGGGAATTACGAGCAGTACTTC
TRBJ2-1	-	TRBD2	TRBV7-2	18	CASSLDRPLADPYNEQFF	TGTGCCAGCAGCTTAGACCGCCCGCTAGCGGATCCCTACAATGAGCAGTTCTTC
TRBJ1-2	-	-	TRBV5-4	16	CASSLLSPRQNYGYTF	TGTGCCAGCAGCTTGCTCTCCCCGAGGCAAAACTATGGCTACACCTTC
TRBJ1-2	-	-	TRBV14	19	CASSQVGGSQGATRGGYTF	TGTGCCAGCAGCCAAGTGGGAGGTTCTCAGGGTGCGACTAGAGGCGGCTACACCTTC
TRBJ2-5	-	-	TRBV2	13	CASSERGLETQYF	TGTGCCAGCAGTGAGAGAGGGTTAGAGACCCAGTACTTC
TRBJ2-7	-	-	TRBV6-5	13	CASSRAGPYEQYF	TGTGCCAGCAGTCGGGCGGGGCCATACGAGCAGTACTTC
TRBJ2-7	-	-	TRBV30	16	CAWSEPGQKSSYEQYF	TGTGCCTGGAGTGAACCCGGACAGAAGAGCTCCTACGAGCAGTACTTC
TRBJ1-3	few	-	TRBV5-6	14	CASSLSHTGNTIYF	TGTGCCAGCAGCTTGTCACATACTGGAAACACCATATATTTT
TRBJ2-7	-	TRBD1	TRBV25-1	16	CASSEYWGQGAYEQYF	TGTGCCAGCAGTGAATACTGGGGACAGGGGGCCTACGAGCAGTACTTC
TRBJ2-2	-	-	TRBV30	13	CAWRPGFTGELFF	TGTGCCTGGAGGCCCGGGTTCACCGGGGAGCTGTTTTTT
TRBJ1-1	-	-	TRBV7-2	15	CASRHHTQGWTEAFF	TGTGCCAGCAGACACCATACACAGGGTTGGACTGAAGCTTTCTTT
TRBJ2-5	-	TRBD1	TRBV4-1	16	CASSQEGGTGKGTQYF	TGCGCCAGCAGCCAAGAAGGGGGCACGGGCAAAGGCACCCAGTACTTC
TRBJ2-7	-	TRBD1	TRBV10-2	12	CATGTGTSEQYF	TGCGCCACCGGGACAGGGACCTCCGAGCAGTACTTC
TRBJ2-5	-	TRBD2	TRBV5-1	16	CASSLEGLAGEETQYF	TGCGCCAGCAGCTTGGAAGGACTAGCGGGAGAAGAGACCCAGTACTTC
TRBJ1-4	-	-	TRBV27	15	CASSLLGAANEKLFF	TGTGCCAGCAGTTTATTAGGGGCGGCTAATGAAAAACTGTTTTTT
TRBJ1-6	-	TRBD1	TRBV29-1	19	CSVINRDRDLDSYNSPLHF	TGCAGCGTTATAAACCGGGACAGAGACCTGGACTCCTATAATTCACCCCTCCACTTT
TRBJ2-1	-	TRBD2	TRBV28	16	CASSPLTSGSTNEQFF	TGTGCCAGCAGTCCCCTGACTAGCGGGAGTACTAATGAGCAGTTCTTC
TRBJ2-5	once	TRBD2	TRBV25-1	17	CASSGREGPRRQETQYF	TGTGCCAGCAGTGGGCGGGAGGGCCCTCGTCGGCAAGAGACCCAGTACTTC
TRBJ1-1	-	TRBD1	TRBV11-2	13	CASSYGQGEGAFF	TGTGCCAGCAGCTACGGACAGGGGGAGGGAGCTTTCTTT
TRBJ2-3	-	TRBD2	TRBV9	16	CASSVAPLAGTDTQYF	TGTGCCAGCAGCGTAGCTCCTCTAGCGGGCACAGATACGCAGTATTTT
TRBJ2-3	once	TRBD2	TRBV9	15	CASTGTSGLTDTQYF	TGTGCCAGCACCGGGACTAGCGGGCTGACAGATACGCAGTATTTT
TRBJ1-3	-	-	TRBV2	19	CASSNIKGVQQHSGNTIYF	TGTGCCAGCAGTAACATTAAAGGGGTACAGCAGCACTCTGGAAACACCATATATTTT
TRBJ1-6	-	-	TRBV19	16	CASSPGQKLNNSPLHF	TGTGCCAGTAGCCCCGGACAGAAACTAAATAATTCACCCCTCCACTTT
TRBJ1-1	-	-	TRBV30	13	CAWSGLRLDEAFF	TGTGCCTGGAGTGGACTGCGGCTTGATGAAGCTTTCTTT
TRBJ2-2	-	TRBD1	TRBV2	14	CASGQGANTGELFF	TGTGCCAGCGGACAGGGGGCCAACACCGGGGAGCTGTTTTTT
TRBJ2-3	-	TRBD1	TRBV19	15	CASSSGQGIADTQYF	TGTGCCAGTAGTTCGGGACAGGGGATTGCAGATACGCAGTATTTT
TRBJ2-3	-	TRBD2	TRBV28	12	CASRNTLGLARF	TGTGCCAGCAGAAATACCCTGGGACTAGCCCGTTTT
TRBJ1-2	-	-	TRBV5-1	18	CASSLALTGNSANYGYTF	TGCGCCAGCAGCTTGGCATTAACAGGGAACTCGGCTAACTATGGCTACACCTTC
TRBJ2-1	-	TRBD2	TRBV19	13	CASSVGLGNEQFF	TGTGCCAGTAGTGTGGGACTAGGGAATGAGCAGTTCTTC
TRBJ2-6	-	-	TRBV5-4	16	CASSLLIIGPGNVLTF	TGTGCCAGCAGCTTGCTTATTATAGGACCGGGGAACGTCCTGACTTTC
TRBJ2-1	-	-	TRBV29-1	15	CSAAGFAGSYNEQFF	TGCAGCGCAGCAGGATTTGCGGGGTCCTACAATGAGCAGTTCTTC
TRBJ2-7	-	TRBD1	TRBV7-9	15	CASSSYRDRAYEQYF	TGTGCCAGCAGCTCGTACCGGGACAGGGCCTACGAGCAGTACTTC
TRBJ1-2	-	-	TRBV28	16	CASSFYSTAKRDGYTF	TGTGCCAGCAGTTTCTACAGCACGGCGAAGAGGGATGGCTACACCTTC
TRBJ2-1	once	-	TRBV27	15	CASSLSGRGYNEQFF	TGTGCCAGCAGTTTATCAGGACGGGGTTACAATGAGCAGTTCTTC
TRBJ2-2	-	-	TRBV5-4	12	CASQGPTGELFF	TGTGCCAGCCAGGGCCCCACCGGGGAGCTGTTTTTT
TRBJ2-7	-	TRBD1	TRBV15	18	CATSREGQGAWLGDEQYF	TGTGCCACCAGCAGGGAGGGACAGGGGGCCTGGCTAGGGGACGAGCAGTACTTC
TRBJ2-2	-	-	TRBV10-3	15	CAIIPGDGTTGELFF	TGTGCCATCATTCCGGGGGACGGGACCACCGGGGAGCTGTTTTTT
TRBJ1-1	-	-	TRBV6-5	14	CASSYLDKNTEAFF	TGTGCCAGCAGTTACTTGGACAAGAACACTGAAGCTTTCTTT
TRBJ2-7	-	-	TRBV21-1	15	CASSKESSSLSEQYF	TGTGCCAGCAGCAAAGAGAGCTCTTCCCTTTCCGAGCAGTACTTC
TRBJ2-7	-	TRBD1	TRBV5-4	14	CASSWGQGFYEQYF	TGTGCCAGCAGCTGGGGACAGGGATTCTACGAGCAGTACTTC
TRBJ2-2	-	-	TRBV19	14	CASSNSGVTGELFF	TGTGCCAGTAGTAATTCGGGGGTCACCGGGGAGCTGTTTTTT
TRBJ2-2	once	-	TRBV5-1	17	CASSLGASTVGTGELFF	TGCGCCAGCAGCTTGGGGGCCTCCACAGTTGGCACCGGGGAGCTGTTTTTT
TRBJ2-3	-	TRBD1	TRBV29-1	16	CSVEGGQGISTDTQYF	TGCAGCGTTGAAGGGGGACAGGGGATAAGCACAGATACGCAGTATTTT
TRBJ2-2	-	-	TRBV9	16	CASSVGAGANTGELFF	TGTGCCAGCAGCGTAGGGGCGGGTGCGAACACCGGGGAGCTGTTTTTT
TRBJ2-7	-	TRBD1	TRBV19	14	CASSIDWQGEKQYF	TGTGCCAGTAGTATAGATTGGCAGGGGGAAAAGCAGTACTTC
TRBJ1-1	-	-	TRBV10-3	12	CAIRQGQTEAFF	TGTGCCATCAGACAGGGACAAACTGAAGCTTTCTTT
TRBJ2-1	-	TRBD2	TRBV2	18	CASSDPRGSGVSYNEQFF	TGTGCCAGCAGTGACCCCAGGGGTAGCGGGGTCTCCTACAATGAGCAGTTCTTC
TRBJ2-7	-	-	TRBV29-1	11	CSVQDSYEQYF	TGCAGCGTCCAGGACTCCTACGAGCAGTACTTC
TRBJ2-7	-	TRBD1	TRBV27	17	CASSLSPNRGRLYEQYF	TGTGCCAGCAGTTTATCCCCGAACAGGGGGAGATTGTACGAGCAGTACTTC
TRBJ1-5	few	-	TRBV9	14	CATPLDTHNQPQHF	TGTGCCACGCCTCTCGATACACACAATCAGCCCCAGCATTTT
TRBJ2-3	-	-	TRBV11-2	15	CASSTRDSGTDTQYF	TGTGCCAGCAGCACCCGGGACTCAGGCACAGATACGCAGTATTTT
TRBJ2-3	-	TRBD2	TRBV29-1	14	CSVESAGGTDTQYF	TGCAGCGTTGAATCAGCGGGAGGGACAGATACGCAGTATTTT